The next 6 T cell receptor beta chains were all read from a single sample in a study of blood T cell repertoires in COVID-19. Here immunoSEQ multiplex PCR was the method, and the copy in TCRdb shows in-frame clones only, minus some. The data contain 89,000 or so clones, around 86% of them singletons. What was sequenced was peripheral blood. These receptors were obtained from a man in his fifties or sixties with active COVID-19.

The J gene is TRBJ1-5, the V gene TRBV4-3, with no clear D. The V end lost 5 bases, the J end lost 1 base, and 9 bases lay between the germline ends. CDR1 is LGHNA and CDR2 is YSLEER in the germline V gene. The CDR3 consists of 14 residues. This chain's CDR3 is CASSEKSSNQPQHF. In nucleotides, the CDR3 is TGCGCCAGCAGCGAGAAATCCAGCAATCAGCCCCAGCATTTT.

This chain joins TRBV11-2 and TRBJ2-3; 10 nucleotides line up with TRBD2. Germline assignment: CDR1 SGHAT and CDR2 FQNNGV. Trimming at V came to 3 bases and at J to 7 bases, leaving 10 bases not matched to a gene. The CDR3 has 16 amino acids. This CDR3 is CASSLGRASGSNTQYF. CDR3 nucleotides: TGTGCCAGCAGCTTGGGTCGGGCTAGCGGGAGTAATACGCAGTATTTT.

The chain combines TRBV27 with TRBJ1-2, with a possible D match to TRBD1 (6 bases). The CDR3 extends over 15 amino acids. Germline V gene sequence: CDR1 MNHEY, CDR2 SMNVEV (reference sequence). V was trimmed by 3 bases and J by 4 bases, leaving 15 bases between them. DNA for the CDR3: TGTGCCAGCAGTTTTTCCAGGGGATGGGTCTATGGCTACACCTTC. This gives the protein CASSFSRGWVYGYTF.

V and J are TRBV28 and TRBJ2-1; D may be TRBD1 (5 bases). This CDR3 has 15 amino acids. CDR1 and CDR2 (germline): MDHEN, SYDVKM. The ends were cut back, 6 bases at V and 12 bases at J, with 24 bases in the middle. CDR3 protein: CASRTPTERQPMQFF. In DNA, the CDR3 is TGTGCCAGCAGGACCCCCACCGAAAGACAGCCGATGCAGTTCTTC.

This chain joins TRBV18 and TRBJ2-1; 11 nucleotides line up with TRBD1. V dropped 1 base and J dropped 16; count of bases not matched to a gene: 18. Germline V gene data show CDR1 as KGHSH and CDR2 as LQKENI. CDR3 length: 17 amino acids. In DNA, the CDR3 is TGTGCCAGCTCACCACAGGGGACAGGGGGAATAACGGGAGGAACTTTCTTC. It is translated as CASSPQGTGGITGGTFF.

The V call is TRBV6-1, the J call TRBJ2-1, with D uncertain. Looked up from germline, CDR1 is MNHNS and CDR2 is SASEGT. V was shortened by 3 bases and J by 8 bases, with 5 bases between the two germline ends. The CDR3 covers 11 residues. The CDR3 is CASSEYYEQFF. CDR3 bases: TGTGCCAGCAGTGAGTACTATGAGCAGTTCTTC.